One TCR beta chain is described in this entry. The record originates from a study of blood T cell repertoires in COVID-19. On the study more broadly: Collection of acute and convalescent COVID-19 samples took place in the United States, Italy and Spain. PBMCs, B-cell-depleted T cells, or T cells were the source of the cDNA or gDNA that made up the material.

The ends were cut back, 8 bases at V and 0 bases at J, with 10 bases in the middle. CDR3 length: 13 residues. Germline lookup yields CDR1 MNHEY and CDR2 SVGAGI. Original methodology: Reference gene primer amplification in the assay estimated nucleated cell counts. Sequenced by immunoSEQ multiplex PCR; TCRdb stores in-frame clones only, minus some. V, J and clone size are taken as reported in that table, and D and trimming were inferred from the DNA itself. Of approximately 110,000 clones listed, about 85% are singletons. Input material: peripheral blood. The receptor comes from a human donor in a cohort sampled during active COVID-19. The rearrangement joins TRBV6-5 to TRBJ1-2; a possible D gene is TRBD1 (5 bases). CDR3 protein: CASRQLANYGYTF. The CDR3 DNA sequence: TGTGCCAGCCGACAGTTAGCTAACTATGGCTACACCTTC.